This TCR beta chain was retrieved from a study of identical twins. General study points: There were fewer insertions in abundant cord blood beta clonotypes, but memory repertoires showed no such pattern.

Concerning this clonotype: Its antigen is undetermined.

All donors were healthy Caucasians. V was shortened by 10 bases and J by 0 bases, with 12 bases between the two germline ends. Per germline, CDR1 ENHRY and CDR2 SYGVKD. The length of the CDR3 is 13 residues. TCRdb re-called the 5' RACE reads with MiXCR, one entry per CDR3 protein. Of approximately 530,000 distinct CDR3 sequences in the sample, around 22% are singletons; the top ten hold approximately 0.49%. The data also belong to a second study, concerning yellow fever vaccine responses in identical twins.

What was sequenced was CD4+ T cells sorted from blood. This receptor was taken from a woman aged 18-35 years in good health. This chain connects TRBV10-3 to TRBJ2-5, with a possible D match to TRBD1 (5 bases). The CDR3, as DNA: TGTGCCACCGGGTACAGGAACCAAGAGACCCAGTACTTC. It translates to CATGYRNQETQYF.